A single sample gave rise to the 32 T cell receptor beta chains below, sequenced in a study of control samples from healthy donors and cancer patients. TCRdb's table, derived via immunoSEQ multiplex PCR, lists solely in-frame clones and lacks some. This sample yields about 180,000 clones, of which 85% to 95% are seen a single time; around 1.4% belongs to the top ten. Source material: blood. Receptors were obtained from a man aged 25 to 40 in good health.

The table lists this clone with a count of one. The chain is built from TRBV4-1 and TRBJ2-7, with D possibly being TRBD1 (5 bases). V was trimmed by 3 bases and J by 1 base, leaving 16 bases between them. Per germline, CDR1 MGHRA and CDR2 YSYEKL. The CDR3 is 16 amino acids. For the CDR3, the DNA is TGCGCCAGCAGCCATGACGACAGTATAGTGTCCTACGAGCAGTACTTC. Protein sequence: CASSHDDSIVSYEQYF.

In regard to this clone: At the DNA level, this CDR3 is encoded by other sequences in the same sample as well. The chain uses TRBV7-9 and TRBJ2-5; D call uncertain. CDR1 SEHNR and CDR2 FQNEAQ come from the germline V gene (reference sequence). The CDR3 runs to 14 residues. Trimming cost V 1 base and J 1 base, with 7 bases left between them. DNA of the CDR3: TGTGCCAGCAGCTTAGGGCACGTCCAAGAGACCCAGTACTTC. It codes for CASSLGHVQETQYF.

This clone was picked up one time. V and J are TRBV4-1 and TRBJ2-3; 9 bases align to TRBD2. V shed 3 bases, J shed 1 base, and the junction held 8 bases outside the gene matches. In germline, CDR1 is MGHRA, CDR2 YSYEKL. The CDR3 totals 17 residues. In DNA form, the CDR3 reads TGCGCCAGCAGCCACGGGGGGATAGCGGGGGGCACAGATACGCAGTATTTT. It specifies CASSHGGIAGGTDTQYF.

This chain joins TRBV6-7 and TRBJ2-3, with 12 bases that match TRBD2. TRBV6-7 is an ORF, and what it does is uncertain. J lost 2 bases, V lost 2 bases, and 5 bases had no gene match. CDR3 length: 17 residues. This CDR3 is CASSYELAGGPTDTQYF. Here the CDR3 DNA reads TGTGCCAGCAGTTACGAACTAGCGGGGGGACCCACAGATACGCAGTATTTT.

The chain links TRBV27 to TRBJ2-7; 8 bases are shared with TRBD1. Germline loops: CDR1 MNHEY, CDR2 SMNVEV (reference sequence). The CDR3 is made up of 14 amino acids. J lost 3 bases, V lost 5 bases, and 6 bases had no gene match. DNA for the CDR3: TGTGCCAGCAGTATTCGACAGGGGAGCTACGAGCAGTACTTC. Encoded protein: CASSIRQGSYEQYF.

J is TRBJ2-1 and V is TRBV7-3, with a weak D call TRBD2 (6 bases). The V and J ends lost 0 bases and 8 bases respectively, with 14 bases between them. The V gene's germline CDR1 is SGHTA and CDR2 FQGTGA. This CDR3 comprises 15 residues. This CDR3 is CASSLTRSSVDEQFF. CDR3 DNA: TGTGCCAGCAGCTTAACGAGGTCTAGCGTTGATGAGCAGTTCTTC.

This clone was observed a handful of times. V gene TRBV5-4 combines with J gene TRBJ2-2; D is undetermined. Germline lookup yields CDR1 SGHNT and CDR2 YYREEE (reference sequence). This CDR3 region has 12 residues. The ends were cut back, 0 bases at V and 6 bases at J, with 3 bases in the middle. The CDR3 loop reads CASSLDAGELFF. In nucleotides, the CDR3 is TGTGCCAGCAGCTTGGACGCCGGGGAGCTGTTTTTT.

The rearrangement joins TRBV19 to TRBJ1-5; possibly TRBD1 for D (5 bases). Trimming removed 4 bases from V and 6 bases from J, with 16 bases in between. In germline, CDR1 is LNHDA, CDR2 SQIVND (reference sequence). The length of the CDR3 is 15 residues. The CDR3 bases are TGTGCCAGTAGTACCAGACAGAGGGCAGGTCAGCCCCAGCATTTT. This codes for CASSTRQRAGQPQHF. The entire variable domain, with the rest obtained from reference TRBV19 and TRBJ1-5, is as follows: DGGITQSPKYLFRKEGQNVTLSCEQNLNHDAMYWYRQDPGQGLRLIYYSQIVNDFQKGDIAEGYSVSREKKESFPLTVTSAQKNPTAFYLCASSTRQRAGQPQHFGDGTRLSIL.

The chain recombines TRBV29-1 with TRBJ2-5; D tentatively fits TRBD1 or TRBD2 (6 bases each). This CDR3 has 14 residues. Germline V gene sequence: CDR1 SQVTM, CDR2 ANQGSEA. The V end was cut by 5 bases, the J end by 5 bases, with 18 bases between. CDR3 residues: CSVWDGGNSETQYF. Written as DNA, the CDR3 is TGCAGCGTTTGGGACGGGGGCAATTCGGAGACCCAGTACTTC.

The CDR3 loop is CASSRGGAEETQYF. In DNA form, the CDR3 reads TGTGCCAGCAGCCGTGGGGGGGCCGAAGAGACCCAGTACTTC. V is TRBV3-1 (or the pseudogene TRBV3-2) and J is TRBJ2-5; the D gene is possibly TRBD2 (7 bases). Germline V gene sequence: CDR1 LGHDT, CDR2 YNNKEL (reference sequence). The CDR3 covers 14 residues. With 4 bases removed from V and 3 bases from J, the gap between germline ends came to 12 bases.

The chain carries TRBV5-6 and TRBJ2-7; either TRBD1 or TRBD2 may supply D (5 bases each). V was shortened by 0 bases and J by 0 bases, with 13 bases between the two germline ends. This CDR3 region has 16 residues. CDR1 SGHDT and CDR2 YYEEEE come from the germline V gene. The CDR3 DNA follows: TGTGCCAGCAGCTTGGCGGGACGGACCTTCTCCTACGAGCAGTACTTC. It translates to CASSLAGRTFSYEQYF.

This clone has more than one count but fewer than ten. V gene TRBV12-5 combines with J gene TRBJ2-1; 7 bases map to TRBD1. J was trimmed by 0 bases and V by 9 bases; bases with no gene match: 5. CDR3 length: 14 amino acids. Germline assignment: CDR1 LGHNT and CDR2 FRNRAP. The CDR3 nucleotides are TGTGCTAGCGAGACAGGGATCTCCTACAATGAGCAGTTCTTC. The encoded protein is CASETGISYNEQFF.

The chain carries TRBV6-5 and TRBJ1-3; D gene ambiguous. Between the trimmed V and J ends, which lost 8 bases and 4 bases, there was a span of 12 bases. The CDR3 loop spans 13 amino acids. From germline, CDR1 is MNHEY and CDR2 SVGAGI. The CDR3 reads CASEESRGNTIYF. The CDR3 nucleotides read TGTGCCAGCGAAGAATCCAGAGGAAACACCATATATTTT.

This chain uses TRBV11-2 with TRBJ1-4; TRBD1 is a possible D gene (6 bases). Trimming left V 0 bases short and J 11 bases short, with 10 bases between. Germline V lookup: CDR1 SGHAT, CDR2 FQNNGV. The CDR3 contains 13 residues. The CDR3 nucleotides read TGTGCCAGCAGCTTAGAAGGGGGAGGCAAACTGTTTTTT. It is translated as CASSLEGGGKLFF.

J is TRBJ2-1 and V is TRBV30, with 9 bases matching TRBD2. Germline lookup yields CDR1 GTSNPN and CDR2 SVGIG (reference sequence). The CDR3 has 15 amino acids. Trimming cost V 2 bases and J 2 bases; bases outside gene matches: 4. The CDR3 loop reads CAWSLAGGPYNEQFF. The CDR3 DNA reads as TGTGCCTGGAGTTTGGCGGGGGGGCCCTACAATGAGCAGTTCTTC.

This clone was detected only once. The genes are TRBV5-1 and TRBJ1-3; no clear D gene. The ends were cut back, 3 bases at V and 0 bases at J, with 13 bases in the middle. This CDR3 spans 16 amino acids. Germline CDR1 reads SGHRS; CDR2 reads YFSETQ. The CDR3 protein is CASSSQPKSSGNTIYF. In DNA, the CDR3 is TGCGCCAGCAGCTCCCAGCCGAAGAGCTCTGGAAACACCATATATTTT.

On this clone: Other nucleotide sequences in the sample specify the same CDR3. The chain joins TRBV11-2 to TRBJ2-7; D call uncertain. V gave up 1 base and J gave up 6 bases, with 4 bases separating them. Germline CDR1 reads SGHAT; CDR2 reads FQNNGV. CDR3 length: 11 residues. CDR3: CASSLGVEQYF. The CDR3 DNA is TGTGCCAGCAGCTTAGGGGTCGAGCAGTACTTC.

This clone was observed once. This chain connects TRBV6-1 to TRBJ2-1; 9 nucleotides match TRBD2. Trimming took 4 bases from V and 9 from J; bases not matched to a gene: 13. CDR3 length: 16 residues. Germline V gene sequence: CDR1 MNHNS, CDR2 SASEGT. CDR3 bases: TGTGCCAGCAGTGCCCCTTCGGTAGCGGGGGTGGCTGAGCAGTTCTTC. It codes for CASSAPSVAGVAEQFF.

This rearrangement joins TRBV3-1 (or the pseudogene TRBV3-2) to TRBJ2-1; 9 bases match TRBD1. V trimming: 5 bases; J trimming: 6 bases; junction bases outside the gene matches: 20. Per germline, CDR1 LGHDT and CDR2 YNNKEL (reference sequence). The CDR3 runs to 19 residues. As DNA, the CDR3 is TGTGCCAGCAGCTCCGGGACAGGGATTGTGCGGATTGGAAGCAATGAGCAGTTCTTC. Translating it yields CASSSGTGIVRIGSNEQFF.

V gene TRBV19 combines with J gene TRBJ2-3, with D perhaps assigned TRBD1 or TRBD2 (5 bases each). The CDR3 contains 15 residues. Germline values: CDR1 LNHDA, CDR2 SQIVND (reference sequence). Trimming took 0 bases from V and 8 from J, leaving 15 bases between them. In DNA form, the CDR3 reads TGTGCCAGTAGTATAGACGGGACCGCCGTTGGTACGCAGTATTTT. Translating gives CASSIDGTAVGTQYF.

The V call is TRBV27, the J call TRBJ2-5; 7 bases fit TRBD1. This CDR3 contains 18 residues. In germline, CDR1 is MNHEY, CDR2 SMNVEV (reference sequence). V shed 6 bases and J 3 bases; nucleotides not matched to a gene: 19. The CDR3 spells CASSPVGGAGAKEETQYF. The DNA for the CDR3 is TGTGCCAGCAGCCCGGTAGGGGGCGCTGGCGCGAAGGAAGAGACCCAGTACTTC.

V and J are TRBV24-1 and TRBJ1-2; TRBD1 agrees at 7 bases. With 3 bases clipped from V and 6 bases from J, the junction kept 6 bases outside the gene matches. CDR1 is KGHDR, CDR2 SFDVKD, per germline. The CDR3 has 14 residues. The CDR3 sequence is CATSDPRQGHGYTF. The DNA for the CDR3 is TGTGCCACCAGTGATCCTCGACAGGGCCATGGCTACACCTTC.

This chain uses TRBV15 with TRBJ2-7; weak D call: TRBD2 (6 bases). Germline V gives CDR1 LNHNV, CDR2 YYDKDF (reference sequence). V lost 5 bases to trimming and J lost 2 bases, with 10 bases between them. This CDR3 region has 13 residues. For the CDR3, the DNA is TGTGCCACCAGCGGCGGGACTGCCTACGAGCAGTACTTC. Protein sequence: CATSGGTAYEQYF.

V gene TRBV3-1 (or the pseudogene TRBV3-2) combines with J gene TRBJ1-4, with TRBD1 matching over 7 bases. The germline V gene has CDR1 LGHDT and CDR2 YNNKEL (reference sequence). The CDR3 consists of 18 residues. V shed 5 bases, J shed 0 bases, and the junction held 12 bases outside the gene matches. CDR3 protein: CASSARVTGWATNEKLFF. The DNA of the CDR3 is TGTGCCAGCAGCGCCCGGGTGACAGGGTGGGCAACTAATGAAAAACTGTTTTTT.

The CDR3 spells CASSRPDRPYEQYF. In nucleotides, the CDR3 is TGCGCCAGCAGCCGACCCGACAGACCCTACGAGCAGTACTTC. The V call is TRBV5-1, the J call TRBJ2-7; the D gene is possibly TRBD1 (5 bases). This CDR3 has 14 residues. Germline V gene data show CDR1 as SGHRS and CDR2 as YFSETQ. V dropped 4 bases and J dropped 2 bases, with 13 bases sitting between them.

This sequence joins TRBV24-1 and TRBJ2-5, with 12 bases fitting TRBD2. The CDR3 is 16 residues long. The germline CDR1 and CDR2 sequences are KGHDR and SFDVKD. V was pared by 5 bases and J by 5 bases, with 8 bases of the junction left unmatched. CDR3 nucleotide sequence: TGTGCCACCAGTGGATCTAGCGGGAGGGCCGGGGAGACCCAGTACTTC. The encoded protein is CATSGSSGRAGETQYF.

This chain links TRBV7-8 with TRBJ1-5, with unresolved D. The CDR3 loop spans 16 amino acids. Germline V CDR1 and CDR2: SGHVS, FQNEAQ. Trimming shortened V by 3 bases and J by 0 bases, and 12 bases separated the two germline ends. CDR3 sequence: CASSFGERYSNQPQHF. The CDR3 coding sequence is TGTGCCAGCAGCTTCGGAGAGAGGTATAGCAATCAGCCCCAGCATTTT.

V usage is TRBV4-2 and J usage is TRBJ1-2, with TRBD1 as a possible D gene (5 bases). The ends were cut back, 6 bases at V and 1 base at J, with 12 bases in the middle. This CDR3 has 14 residues. Germline CDR1 reads LGHNA; CDR2 reads YNFKEQ. CDR3: CASSQTDLNYGYTF. In nucleotides, the CDR3 is TGTGCCAGCAGTCAGACAGACCTTAACTATGGCTACACCTTC.

The chain recombines TRBV4-3 with TRBJ2-4, with D tentatively TRBD1 (6 bases). V was trimmed by 1 base and J by 2 bases, leaving 12 bases between them. This CDR3 is 16 amino acids long. Germline CDR1 LGHNA, CDR2 YSLEER. The CDR3 DNA reads as TGCGCCAGCAGCCAAGGGACAGCCCTTACCAAAAACATTCAGTACTTC. Translated, it gives CASSQGTALTKNIQYF.

The chain is built from TRBV7-2 and TRBJ2-2, with D perhaps matching TRBD1 (6 bases). This CDR3 has 15 amino acids. Trimming took 5 bases from V and 4 from J, leaving 14 bases between them. Germline loops: CDR1 SGHTA, CDR2 FQGNSA. The CDR3 nucleotides read TGTGCCAGCAGCCTAATCACAGGGACCACCGGGGAGCTGTTTTTT. This gives the protein CASSLITGTTGELFF.

This clone was seen a single time. This chain uses TRBV28 with TRBJ2-7, with 13 nucleotides matching TRBD2. After removal of 5 bases from V and 9 bases from J, the junction contained 7 bases not matched to a gene. Germline V gene sequence: CDR1 MDHEN, CDR2 SYDVKM. There are 14 residues in the CDR3. The CDR3 DNA is TGTGCCAGCAGTCCGCGGACTAGCGGGAGAGCGCAGTACTTC. Translated: CASSPRTSGRAQYF.

CDR3 DNA: TGTGCCAGCAGTGATGGACAGGGGGCGCAGGGCTACACCTTC. This codes for CASSDGQGAQGYTF. The rearrangement links TRBV25-1 to TRBJ1-2; TRBD1 agrees at 11 bases. This CDR3 is built from 14 residues. Germline values: CDR1 MGHDK, CDR2 SYGVNS. Losses at the gene ends were 3 bases for V and 8 bases for J; bases not matched to a gene: 5.